The present T cell receptor beta chain was sequenced within a study of CD8+ T cells in alopecia areata. Study at large: Oral tofacitinib (5 to 10 mg twice daily) was administered to treated patients.

The study, taken as a whole, reports: Sequences from scalp samples also cover resident alphabeta T cells of normal skin. Mice showed TCR sharing more clearly than patients did, possibly owing to HLA.

RNA was isolated and reverse transcribed to cDNA, the sequencing template. TCRdb keeps only in-frame clones here, not all; method: immunoSEQ multiplex PCR. The data show 80,000 to 100,000 clones, less than 50% seen once. This CDR3 region has 13 residues. CDR1 and CDR2 (germline): MDHEN, SYDVKM. Trimming removed 5 bases at V and 3 bases at J, with 10 bases between. Punch biopsies of lesional scalp, plus peripheral blood, were taken from alopecia areata patients. This clone was picked up a small number of times. Its target is unknown. The chain recombines TRBV28 with TRBJ1-2; D is unclear. The sequence was collected from a human donor with alopecia areata. The sequenced sample consisted of CD4+ T cells sorted from blood. CDR3 in amino acids: CASSLRAYYGYTF. The CDR3 DNA is TGTGCCAGCAGTCTTCGTGCCTACTATGGCTACACCTTC.